The 18 T cell receptor beta chains reported below all come from one sample, sequenced in a study of blood T cells in healthy people across ages. Through a sample-barcoded 5' primer and a J-beta primer mix, a second PCR was run for roughly 7 to 12 cycles. A single record per CDR3 protein comes from TCRdb applying MiXCR to the 5' RACE reads. The sample carries about 640,000 distinct CDR3 sequences, 58% recorded once. The sequenced sample was blood. Receptor source: a man aged 55 to 69 in good health.

The CDR3 loop reads CASALMLRPPSTDTQYF. DNA for the CDR3: TGTGCCAGCGCCCTTATGTTGCGCCCTCCCAGCACAGATACGCAGTATTTT. V usage is TRBV27 and J usage is TRBJ2-3; D gene unclear. The germline V gene encodes CDR1 MNHEY and CDR2 SMNVEV (reference sequence). The ends were cut back, 8 bases at V and 0 bases at J, with 21 bases in the middle. This CDR3 is built from 17 residues.

The chain recombines TRBV5-1 with TRBJ2-7; 12 bases align to TRBD1. CDR1 and CDR2 (germline): SGHRS, YFSETQ. With 0 bases clipped from V and 10 bases from J, the junction kept 8 bases outside the gene matches. The CDR3 is made up of 15 amino acids. CDR3 in amino acids: CASSLGDRGREAQYF. The CDR3 DNA reads TGCGCCAGCAGCTTGGGGGACAGGGGGCGAGAGGCCCAGTACTTC.

The genes are TRBV5-5 and TRBJ1-4; tentative D call: TRBD1 (5 bases). The CDR3 runs 15 residues. V dropped 0 bases and J dropped 5 bases, with 11 bases sitting between them. Per the germline V gene, CDR1 is SGHKS and CDR2 is YYEKEE (reference sequence). CDR3 sequence: CASSLVGVRNEKLFF. The CDR3 nucleotides read TGTGCCAGCAGCTTGGTGGGGGTCCGGAATGAAAAACTGTTTTTT.

This chain joins TRBV20-1 and TRBJ1-2; no reliable D call. Germline V gene data show CDR1 as DFQATT and CDR2 as SNEGSKA (reference sequence). Trimming stripped 1 base from V and 0 bases from J, with 6 bases between. The CDR3 has 13 residues. As DNA, the CDR3 is TGCAGTGCTAGAGGATCCTCTAACTATGGCTACACCTTC. Its translation is CSARGSSNYGYTF.

In the case of this clonotype: A much larger clone lies a single base off, so this may be a read error. This chain uses TRBV5-1 with TRBJ2-5; either TRBD1 or TRBD2 may supply D (5 bases each). The J call may be incorrect, as the DNA end agrees better with TRBJ2-4. Per the germline V gene, CDR1 is SGHRS and CDR2 is YFSETQ. The CDR3 is 16 residues long. CDR3 nucleotides: TGCGCCAGCAGCCCGGGACGGAGTATAGCCAAAAACATTCAGTACTTC. It codes for CASSPGRSIAKNIQYF.

V is TRBV3-1 and J is TRBJ1-5; 8 bases agree with TRBD1. The CDR3 is 14 amino acids. Germline V gene sequence: CDR1 LGHDT, CDR2 YNNKEL (reference sequence). With V trimmed by 3 bases and J by 10 bases, 8 bases remained unmatched. In nucleotides, the CDR3 is TGTGCCAGCAGCCATCAGGGGGCCGGTCATCCCCAGCATTTT. Its translation: CASSHQGAGHPQHF.

The chain links TRBV18 to TRBJ2-5; D call uncertain. Trimming removed 3 bases at V and 5 bases at J, with 10 bases between. The CDR3 runs to 13 residues. The germline CDR1 and CDR2 sequences are KGHSH and LQKENI. The CDR3 coding sequence is TGTGCCAGCTCACCGGTGTCTGGGGAGACCCAGTACTTC. It specifies CASSPVSGETQYF.

V and J are TRBV6-5 and TRBJ1-2, with D possibly being TRBD1 (6 bases). The CDR3 sequence is 15 residues long. Germline V lookup: CDR1 MNHEY, CDR2 SVGAGI. V lost 0 bases, J lost 7 bases, and 15 bases lay in between. The CDR3 DNA reads as TGTGCCAGCAGTTACTCGTCAGGGGCGACTCGTGGCTACACCTTC. Encoded protein: CASSYSSGATRGYTF.

This chain uses TRBV3-1 with TRBJ1-6; D is possibly TRBD1 (5 bases). The CDR3 consists of 15 residues. Deletions cut 5 bases from V and 7 bases from J, with 15 bases between. Germline loops: CDR1 LGHDT, CDR2 YNNKEL (reference sequence). The CDR3 DNA reads as TGTGCCAGCAGCGCATCCGGGACGGACAATTCACCCCTCCACTTT. It yields the protein CASSASGTDNSPLHF.

V is TRBV20-1 and J is TRBJ2-1, with 10 bases matching TRBD2. Germline V gene data show CDR1 as DFQATT and CDR2 as SNEGSKA (reference sequence). This CDR3 region has 15 residues. J gave up 7 bases and V 3 bases, and 9 bases lay outside the gene matches. The CDR3 bases are TGCAGTGCTAGGCAAAAACTAGCGGGGTGGAATGAGCAGTTCTTC. It encodes CSARQKLAGWNEQFF.

As for this clonotype: A read error may account for a junction end that differs from germline. The rearrangement links TRBV5-1 to TRBJ2-1; D may be TRBD1 (6 bases). The CDR3 runs to 15 residues. Looked up from germline, CDR1 is SGHRS and CDR2 is YFSETQ. The CDR3 nucleotides read TGCGCCGGCAGCTTGGGCCAGGGGAACTACAATGAGCAGTTCTTC. Residues: CAGSLGQGNYNEQFF.

The chain joins TRBV29-1 to TRBJ2-7; 8 bases match TRBD2. The germline V gene encodes CDR1 SQVTM and CDR2 ANQGSEA. The V segment lost 4 bases and the J segment 5 bases; nucleotides outside the gene matches: 4. There are 12 residues in the CDR3. CDR3 sequence: CSVVVAGNEQYF. Written as DNA, the CDR3 is TGCAGCGTTGTCGTAGCGGGGAACGAGCAGTACTTC.

This clonotype was counted at least ten times. The chain couples TRBV7-9 to TRBJ2-5; TRBD2 is a possible D gene (6 bases). V lost 5 bases and J lost 5, with 15 bases in between. The V gene's germline CDR1 is SEHNR and CDR2 FQNEAQ (reference sequence). The CDR3 sequence is 14 residues long. CDR3 in amino acids: CASSPVGGMETQYF. CDR3 nucleotides: TGTGCCAGCAGCCCGGTTGGGGGGATGGAGACCCAGTACTTC.

The chain recombines TRBV7-9 with TRBJ2-2, with 9 bases identical to TRBD2. V was clipped by 5 bases and J by 5 bases; unmatched bases: 6. CDR1 is SEHNR and CDR2 is FQNEAQ in the germline V gene (reference sequence). The CDR3 is 15 amino acids. The CDR3 loop reads CASSRAGGETGELFF. The DNA for the CDR3 is TGTGCCAGCAGCCGAGCGGGGGGCGAGACCGGGGAGCTGTTTTTT.

This clonotype was picked up a small number of times. This rearrangement joins TRBV18 to TRBJ2-4; D not certain. The CDR3 contains 16 residues. The germline V gene encodes CDR1 KGHSH and CDR2 LQKENI. V lost 0 bases, J lost 0 bases, and 9 bases lay in between. This CDR3 is CASSPPASVAKNIQYF. CDR3 nucleotides: TGTGCCAGCTCACCACCGGCCAGTGTAGCCAAAAACATTCAGTACTTC.

V usage is TRBV12-3 or TRBV12-4 and J usage is TRBJ2-1, with D unclear. CDR3 length: 13 residues. Between the trimmed V and J ends, which lost 6 bases and 9 bases, there was a span of 15 bases. CDR3 residues: CASSVLTSSEQFF. For the CDR3, the DNA is TGTGCCAGCAGCGTCCTGACCAGCTCTGAGCAGTTCTTC.

The chain is built from TRBV7-2 and TRBJ1-2; D perhaps matches TRBD1 (6 bases). Deletions cut 5 bases from V and 8 bases from J, with 18 bases between. Germline V CDR1 and CDR2: SGHTA, FQGNSA. The CDR3 totals 14 residues. The CDR3 nucleotides are TGTGCCAGCAGCGCCGGGCGGGTTGGGGGCGGCTACACCTTC. Encoded protein: CASSAGRVGGGYTF.

V gene TRBV5-1 combines with J gene TRBJ2-7; D is uncertain. The DNA end lines up better with TRBJ2-1; the J call may be wrong. The CDR3 is made up of 13 amino acids. Germline CDR1 reads SGHRS; CDR2 reads YFSETQ. The CDR3 DNA follows: TGCGCCAGCAGCTTGGGATTTAGGAATGAGCAGTTCTTC. Translation gives CASSLGFRNEQFF.